The 3 T cell receptor beta chains presented below share a single source sample, sequenced in a study of blood T cell repertoires in COVID-19. The repertoire was sequenced with immunoSEQ multiplex PCR; TCRdb's copy has only in-frame clones and lacks some. In the table there are roughly 170,000 clones, about 84% of which are singletons. What was sequenced was peripheral blood. The receptors were gathered from a human donor in a cohort sampled during active COVID-19.

The rearrangement joins TRBV6-5 to TRBJ2-2; a weak D match, TRBD1 (6 bases). The CDR3 is made up of 13 amino acids. CDR1 and CDR2 (germline): MNHEY, SVGAGI. Trimming pared 6 bases from V and 6 bases from J, leaving 11 bases between. The CDR3 nucleotides are TGTGCCAGCAGAGCAAGGGGGTCCGGGGAGCTGTTTTTT. It yields the protein CASRARGSGELFF.

This CDR3 reads CASSTSGGFMKTQYF. The CDR3 region has the DNA TGTGCCAGTAGTACTAGCGGGGGGTTCATGAAGACCCAGTACTTC. The rearrangement joins TRBV19 to TRBJ2-5; 11 bases match TRBD2. The CDR3 sequence is 15 residues long. Germline CDR1 is LNHDA and CDR2 is SQIVND (reference sequence). The ends lost 4 bases at V and 6 bases at J; junction bases unmatched: 7.

The rearrangement links TRBV2 to TRBJ2-7; 9 positions match TRBD2. V was pared by 5 bases and J by 3 bases, with 8 bases of the junction left unmatched. Per germline, CDR1 SNHLY and CDR2 FYNNEI. The CDR3 is 15 amino acids. CDR3 in amino acids: CASSRSGGPSYEQYF. The CDR3 bases are TGTGCCAGCAGTAGAAGCGGGGGGCCGAGCTACGAGCAGTACTTC.